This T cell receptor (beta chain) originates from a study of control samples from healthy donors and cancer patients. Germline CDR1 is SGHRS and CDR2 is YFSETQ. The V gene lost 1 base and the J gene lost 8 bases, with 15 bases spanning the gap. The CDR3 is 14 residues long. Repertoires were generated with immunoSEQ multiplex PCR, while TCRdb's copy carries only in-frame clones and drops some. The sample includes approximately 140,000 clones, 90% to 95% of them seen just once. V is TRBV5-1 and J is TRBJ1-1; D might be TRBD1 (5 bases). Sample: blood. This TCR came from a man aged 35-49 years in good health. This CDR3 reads CASSLNPPTVEAFF. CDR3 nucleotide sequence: TGCGCCAGCAGCTTGAACCCCCCGACAGTAGAAGCTTTCTTT.